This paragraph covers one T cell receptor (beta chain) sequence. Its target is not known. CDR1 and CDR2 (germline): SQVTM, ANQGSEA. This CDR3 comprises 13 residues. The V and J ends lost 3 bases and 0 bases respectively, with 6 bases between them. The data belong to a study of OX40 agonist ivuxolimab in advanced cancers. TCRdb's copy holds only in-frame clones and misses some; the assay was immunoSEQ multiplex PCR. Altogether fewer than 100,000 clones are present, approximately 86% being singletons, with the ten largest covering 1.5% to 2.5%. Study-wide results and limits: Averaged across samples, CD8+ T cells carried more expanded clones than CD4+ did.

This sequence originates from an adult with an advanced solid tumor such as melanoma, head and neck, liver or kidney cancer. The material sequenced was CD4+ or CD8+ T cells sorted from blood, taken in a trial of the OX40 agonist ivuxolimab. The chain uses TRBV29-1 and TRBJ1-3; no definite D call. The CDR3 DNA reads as TGCAGCGTTGACGGAAACTCTGGAAACACCATATATTTT. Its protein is CSVDGNSGNTIYF.